This TCR beta chain comes out of a study of healthy donors' naive CD4 and CD8 T cells. A linear amplification protocol produced the TCR libraries from around 0.55 ug of total RNA. TCRdb fed the reads into MiXCR, producing one record per CDR3 protein. The data contain roughly 200,000 distinct CDR3 sequences, 65% to 75% of them singletons. Study-wide points: About an eighth of CD4/CD8 propensity variance appeared explained by V, J and CDR3 charge. Naive CD4+ and CD8+ cells reportedly differed in usage of most V and J genes. Negatively charged CDR3s marked CD8+ lineage; positively charged CDR3s marked CD4+ lineage.

Naive T cells were sorted: CD4+CD8-CD45RO-CD45RA+ for CD4+, CD8+CD4-CD45RA+CD27bright for CD8+. Note on this clonotype: Its antigen is unidentified.

V lost 3 bases, J lost 2 bases, and 4 bases lay in between. The CDR3 contains 11 residues. Germline V gives CDR1 SQVTM, CDR2 ANQGSEA. The rearrangement links TRBV29-1 to TRBJ1-1, with no clear D. The sequence came from a pool of human donors in good health; the sample pools cells from several healthy donors. The sample comprised naive CD4+ and CD8+ T cells sorted from blood, pooled from several donors. CDR3 nucleotides: TGCAGCGTTGATTCTAACACTGAAGCTTTCTTT. It specifies CSVDSNTEAFF.